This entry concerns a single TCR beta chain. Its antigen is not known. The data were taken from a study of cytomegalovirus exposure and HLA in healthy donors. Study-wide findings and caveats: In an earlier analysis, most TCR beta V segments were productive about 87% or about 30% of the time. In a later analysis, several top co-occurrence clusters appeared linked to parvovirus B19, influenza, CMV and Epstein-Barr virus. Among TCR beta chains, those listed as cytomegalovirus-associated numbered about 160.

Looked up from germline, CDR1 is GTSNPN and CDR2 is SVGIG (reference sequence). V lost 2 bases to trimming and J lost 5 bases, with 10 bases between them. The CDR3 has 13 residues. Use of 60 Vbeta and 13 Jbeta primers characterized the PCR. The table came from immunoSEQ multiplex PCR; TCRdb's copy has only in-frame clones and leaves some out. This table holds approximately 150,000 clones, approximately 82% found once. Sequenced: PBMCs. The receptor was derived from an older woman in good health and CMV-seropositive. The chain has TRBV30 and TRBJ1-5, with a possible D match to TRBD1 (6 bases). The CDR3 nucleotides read TGTGCCTGGAGTAACAGGGATTATCAGCCCCAGCATTTT. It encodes CAWSNRDYQPQHF.